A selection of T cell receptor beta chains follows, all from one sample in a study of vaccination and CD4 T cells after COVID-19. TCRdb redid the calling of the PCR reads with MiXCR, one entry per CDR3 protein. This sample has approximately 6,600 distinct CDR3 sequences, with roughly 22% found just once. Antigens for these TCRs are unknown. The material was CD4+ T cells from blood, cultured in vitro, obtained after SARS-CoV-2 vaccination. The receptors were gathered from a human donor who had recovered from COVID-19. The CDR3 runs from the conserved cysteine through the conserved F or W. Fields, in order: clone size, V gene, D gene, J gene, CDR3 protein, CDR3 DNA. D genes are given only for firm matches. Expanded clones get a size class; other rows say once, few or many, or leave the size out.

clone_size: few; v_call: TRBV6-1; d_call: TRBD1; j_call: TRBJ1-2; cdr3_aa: CASSPHDRGREGYTF; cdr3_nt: TGTGCCAGCAGCCCCCACGACAGGGGGCGTGAAGGCTACACCTTC
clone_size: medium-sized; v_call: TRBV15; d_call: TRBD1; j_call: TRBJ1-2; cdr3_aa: CATSVDRGPEYGYTF; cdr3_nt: TGTGCCACCAGCGTGGACAGGGGGCCAGAATATGGCTACACCTTC
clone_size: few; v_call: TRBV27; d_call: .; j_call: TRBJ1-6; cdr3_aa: CASSLWSTNYNSPLHF; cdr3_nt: TGTGCCAGCAGTTTATGGTCGACCAACTATAATTCACCCCTCCACTTT
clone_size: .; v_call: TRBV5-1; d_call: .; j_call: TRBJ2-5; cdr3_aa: CASSLRPHQETQYF; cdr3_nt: TGCGCCAGCAGCTTGCGGCCCCACCAAGAGACCCAGTACTTC
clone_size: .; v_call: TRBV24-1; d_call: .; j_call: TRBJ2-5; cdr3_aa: CATSEDSQTQYF; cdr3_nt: TGTGCCACCAGTGAGGATTCCCAGACCCAGTACTTC
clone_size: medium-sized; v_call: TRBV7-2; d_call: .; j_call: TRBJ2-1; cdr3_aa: CASSIRVLGPKYNEQFF; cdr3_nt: TGTGCCAGCAGCATTAGGGTACTAGGGCCCAAGTACAATGAGCAGTTCTTC
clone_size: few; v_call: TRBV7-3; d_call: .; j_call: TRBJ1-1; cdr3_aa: CASSSGVNTEAFF; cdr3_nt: TGTGCCAGCAGCTCGGGGGTCAACACTGAAGCTTTCTTT
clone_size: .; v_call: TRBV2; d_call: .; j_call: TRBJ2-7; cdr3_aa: CASSEVGYEQYF; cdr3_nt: TGTGCCAGCAGTGAAGTTGGCTACGAGCAGTACTTC
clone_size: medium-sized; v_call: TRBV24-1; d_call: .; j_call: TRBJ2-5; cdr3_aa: CATMSEEETQYF; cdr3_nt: TGTGCCACCATGTCAGAGGAAGAGACCCAGTACTTC
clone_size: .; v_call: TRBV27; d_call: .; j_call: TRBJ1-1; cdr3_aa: CASSLYQSTEAFF; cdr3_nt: TGTGCCAGCAGTTTATACCAGAGCACTGAAGCTTTCTTT
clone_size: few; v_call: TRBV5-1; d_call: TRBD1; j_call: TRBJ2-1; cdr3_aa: CASSPQGAVYNEQFF; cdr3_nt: TGCGCCAGCAGCCCGCAGGGGGCGGTCTACAATGAGCAGTTCTTC
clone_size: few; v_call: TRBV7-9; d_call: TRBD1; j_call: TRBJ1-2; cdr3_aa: CASSRGQGTNYGYTF; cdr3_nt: TGTGCCAGCAGCAGAGGACAGGGGACCAACTATGGCTACACCTTC
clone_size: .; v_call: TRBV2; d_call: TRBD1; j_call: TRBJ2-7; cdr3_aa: CASMGQPYEQYF; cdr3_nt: TGTGCCAGCATGGGACAGCCCTACGAGCAGTACTTC
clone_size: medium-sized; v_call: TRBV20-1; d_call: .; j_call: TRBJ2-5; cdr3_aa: CSGTGEPQETQYF; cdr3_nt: TGCAGTGGTACGGGGGAACCACAAGAGACCCAGTACTTC
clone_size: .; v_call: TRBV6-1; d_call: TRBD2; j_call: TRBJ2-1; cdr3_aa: CASSRPTSVRSSYNEQFF; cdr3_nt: TGTGCCAGCAGTCGACCAACTAGCGTCAGAAGCTCCTACAATGAGCAGTTCTTC
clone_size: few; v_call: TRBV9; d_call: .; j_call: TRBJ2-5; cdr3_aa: CASSVVPSEETQYF; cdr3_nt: TGTGCCAGCAGCGTAGTGCCCTCCGAGGAGACCCAGTACTTC
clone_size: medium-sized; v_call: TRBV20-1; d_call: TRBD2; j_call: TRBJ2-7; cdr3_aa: CSATRLAILYEQYF; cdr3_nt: TGCAGTGCCACGAGACTAGCGATCCTCTACGAGCAGTACTTC
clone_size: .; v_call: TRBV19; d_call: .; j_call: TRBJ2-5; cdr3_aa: CASSILGADPETQYF; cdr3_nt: TGTGCCAGTAGTATTTTGGGGGCAGATCCGGAGACCCAGTACTTC
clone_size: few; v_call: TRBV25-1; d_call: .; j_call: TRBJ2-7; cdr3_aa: CASSLAGASSYEQYF; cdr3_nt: TGTGCCAGCAGTTTGGCCGGCGCCAGCTCCTACGAGCAGTACTTC